Detailed here is one TCR beta chain. Its antigen is not identified. These data come from a study of cytomegalovirus exposure and HLA in healthy donors. Notes on the study in general: Altogether, 150 or so TCR beta chains were recorded as cytomegalovirus-associated. In a later analysis, a missense DCLRE1C variant was linked to TCR beta V- and J-gene trimming.

The germline CDR1 and CDR2 sequences are SGHRS and YFSETQ. The CDR3 is made up of 14 amino acids. V dropped 4 bases and J dropped 3 bases, with 14 bases sitting between them. Primers: 60 Vbeta forward and 13 Jbeta reverse. Clones were read by immunoSEQ multiplex PCR, and TCRdb kept only the in-frame ones, dropping some. This table holds some 89,000 clones, around four fifths found once. The receptor's source is a woman aged 40 to 50 in good health and CMV-seropositive. The sample consisted of PBMCs. This chain connects TRBV5-1 to TRBJ2-7, with D unresolved. CDR3 protein: CASSLGSVDYEQYF. As DNA, the CDR3 is TGCGCCAGCAGCCTCGGGTCTGTCGACTACGAGCAGTACTTC.